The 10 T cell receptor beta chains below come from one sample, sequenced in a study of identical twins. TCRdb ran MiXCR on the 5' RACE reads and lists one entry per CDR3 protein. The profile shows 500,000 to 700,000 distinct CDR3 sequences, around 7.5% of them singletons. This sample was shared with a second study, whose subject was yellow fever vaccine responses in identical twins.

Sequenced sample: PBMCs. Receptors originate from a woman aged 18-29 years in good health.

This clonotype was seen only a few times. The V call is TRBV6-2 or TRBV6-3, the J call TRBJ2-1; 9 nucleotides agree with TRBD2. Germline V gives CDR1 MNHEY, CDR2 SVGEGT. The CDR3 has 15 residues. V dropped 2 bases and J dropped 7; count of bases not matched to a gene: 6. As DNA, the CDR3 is TGTGCCAGCAGTTACGAGGCGGGGGGGCGAAATGAGCAGTTCTTC. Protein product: CASSYEAGGRNEQFF.

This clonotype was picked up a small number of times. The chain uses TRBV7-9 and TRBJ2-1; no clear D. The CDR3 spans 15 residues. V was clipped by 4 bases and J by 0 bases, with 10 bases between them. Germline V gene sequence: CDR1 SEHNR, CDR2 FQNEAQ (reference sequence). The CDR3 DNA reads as TGTGCCAGCAGCTCCAGCTGGAGCTCCTACAATGAGCAGTTCTTC. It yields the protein CASSSSWSSYNEQFF.

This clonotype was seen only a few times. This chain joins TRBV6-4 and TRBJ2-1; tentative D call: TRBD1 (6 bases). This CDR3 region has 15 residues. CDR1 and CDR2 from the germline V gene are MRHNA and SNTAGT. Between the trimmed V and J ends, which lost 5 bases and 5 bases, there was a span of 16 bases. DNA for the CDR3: TGTGCCAGCAGTCCAGGGGCGACTGCCCACAATGAGCAGTTCTTC. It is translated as CASSPGATAHNEQFF.

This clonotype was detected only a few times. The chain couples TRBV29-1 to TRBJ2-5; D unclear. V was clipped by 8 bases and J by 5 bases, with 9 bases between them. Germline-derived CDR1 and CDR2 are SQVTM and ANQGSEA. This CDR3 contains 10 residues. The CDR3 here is CSYVRETQYF. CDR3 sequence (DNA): TGCAGCTATGTTCGGGAGACCCAGTACTTC.

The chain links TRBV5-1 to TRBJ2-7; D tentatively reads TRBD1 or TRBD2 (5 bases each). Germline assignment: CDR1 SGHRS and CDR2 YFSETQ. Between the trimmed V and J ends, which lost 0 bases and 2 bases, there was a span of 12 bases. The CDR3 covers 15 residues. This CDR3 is CASSLAGTRPYEQYF. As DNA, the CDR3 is TGCGCCAGCAGCTTGGCGGGGACCCGACCCTACGAGCAGTACTTC.

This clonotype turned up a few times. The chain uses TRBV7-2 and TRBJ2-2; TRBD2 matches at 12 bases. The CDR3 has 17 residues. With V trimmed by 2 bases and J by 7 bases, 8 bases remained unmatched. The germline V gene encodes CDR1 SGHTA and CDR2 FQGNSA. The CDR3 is CASSLISSGGAGGELFF. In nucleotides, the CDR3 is TGTGCCAGCAGCTTAATTTCTAGCGGGGGGGCTGGCGGGGAGCTGTTTTTT.

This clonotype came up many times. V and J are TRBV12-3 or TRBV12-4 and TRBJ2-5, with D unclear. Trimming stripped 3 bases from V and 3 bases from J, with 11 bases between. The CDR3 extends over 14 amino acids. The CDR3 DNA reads TGTGCCAGCAGTTTTCGCAGGTTTGAAGAGACCCAGTACTTC. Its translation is CASSFRRFEETQYF.

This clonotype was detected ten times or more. Here the CDR3 DNA reads TGTGCCAGCATGCGGATCTCCGCCAAAAACATTCAGTACTTC. It yields the protein CASMRISAKNIQYF. The chain recombines TRBV28 with TRBJ2-4; D is unresolved. V was pared by 7 bases and J by 1 base, with 11 bases between. The CDR3 runs to 14 residues. The germline gives CDR1 MDHEN, CDR2 SYDVKM.

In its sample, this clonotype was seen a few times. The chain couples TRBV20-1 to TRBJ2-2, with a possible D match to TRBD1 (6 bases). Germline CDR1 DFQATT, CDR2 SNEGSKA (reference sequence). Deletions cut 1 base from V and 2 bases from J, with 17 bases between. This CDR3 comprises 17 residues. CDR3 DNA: TGCAGTGCTAGAGCCCCTTTCGGGACACAAAACACCGGGGAGCTGTTTTTT. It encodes CSARAPFGTQNTGELFF.

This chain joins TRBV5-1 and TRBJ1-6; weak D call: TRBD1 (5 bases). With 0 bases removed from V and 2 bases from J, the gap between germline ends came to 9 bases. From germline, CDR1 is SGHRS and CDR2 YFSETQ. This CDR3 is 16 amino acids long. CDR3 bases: TGCGCCAGCAGCTTGGAGGGGCAGACCTATAATTCACCCCTCCACTTT. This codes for CASSLEGQTYNSPLHF.